This T cell receptor beta chain emerged from a study of response to subunit inactivated influenza vaccine. Study-level findings and limits: T cells newly recruited by each seasonal influenza vaccination are few, the authors suggested.

TCRdb recomputed calls from the RT-PCR reads with MiXCR, one row per CDR3 protein. The table has hundreds of thousands of distinct CDR3 sequences, approximately 14% seen once; the top ten hold about 7.6%. Trimming removed 2 bases from V and 0 bases from J, with 14 bases in between. The CDR3 runs to 17 residues. To note about this clonotype: Its target is unknown.

This TCR was sampled from a man aged 45-65 years who received an inactivated influenza vaccine. The sample in question was PBMCs from blood, obtained 14 days before vaccination. The genes are TRBV12-3 or TRBV12-4 and TRBJ2-4, with a tentative D call TRBD1 (6 bases). The DNA for the CDR3 is TGTGCCAGCAGTTTAAGAGGGGGTGACTTAGCCAAAAACATTCAGTACTTC. It yields the protein CASSLRGGDLAKNIQYF.